This entry features one T cell receptor (beta chain) sequence. The sample is drawn from a study of CD8+ T cells in alopecia areata. At the level of the study: Each of the treated patients was given oral tofacitinib, 5 to 10 mg twice daily, for moderate-to-severe alopecia areata.

Alopecia areata patients provided lesional scalp punch biopsies and peripheral blood, both collected for the study. As the sequencing template, cDNA was produced by extracting RNA and reverse transcribing it. The assay was immunoSEQ multiplex PCR, and TCRdb's table has in-frame clones only and misses some. This sample has approximately 180,000 clones, with roughly 70% found just once. Sample: CD8+ T cells sorted from blood, taken at week 0. This sequence was found in a human donor with alopecia areata.

The CDR3: CSALEQFF. CDR3 sequence (DNA): TGCAGTGCTCTTGAGCAGTTCTTC. This chain joins TRBV20-1 and TRBJ2-1; D is ambiguous. In germline, CDR1 is DFQATT, CDR2 SNEGSKA (reference sequence). The CDR3 consists of 8 residues. The V and J ends lost 5 bases and 9 bases respectively, with 2 bases between them.